This is a list of T cell receptor beta chains from one sample in a study of T cell responses to AZD1222 COVID-19 vaccine. Produced via immunoSEQ multiplex PCR; TCRdb's table is partial and in-frame only. This table holds about 97,000 clones, approximately 90% found once. Sequenced material: peripheral blood, taken on day 0 of AZD1222 vaccination. These receptors were collected from an adult in good health. Both conserved end residues are part of each CDR3. D genes are given only for firm matches. The size entry is marked missing in some rows and otherwise reads once, few, many or a size class.

cdr3_length	v_call	d_call	clone_size	j_call	cdr3_aa	cdr3_nt
15	TRBV28	TRBD1	-	TRBJ1-6	CASSPVRTGPSPLHF	TGTGCCAGTTCCCCGGTCCGGACAGGTCCCTCACCCCTCCACTTT
16	TRBV7-2	TRBD2	-	TRBJ2-7	CASSLARLAGAYEQYF	TGTGCCAGCAGCTTAGCGCGACTAGCGGGAGCCTACGAGCAGTACTTC
12	TRBV7-2	-	-	TRBJ1-1	CASSQTGIEAFF	TGTGCCAGCAGCCAAACAGGAATTGAAGCTTTCTTT
13	TRBV6-5	TRBD1	-	TRBJ1-1	CASRNTGGAEAFF	TGTGCCAGCAGGAACACAGGGGGAGCTGAAGCTTTCTTT
14	TRBV5-4	-	few	TRBJ2-2	CASSLRVTAGELFF	TGTGCCAGCAGCTTGAGGGTTACTGCCGGGGAGCTGTTTTTT
16	TRBV9	TRBD2	-	TRBJ2-3	CASSVVGAGNTDTQYF	TGTGCCAGCAGCGTAGTTGGAGCGGGGAACACAGATACGCAGTATTTT
14	TRBV10-3	TRBD1	-	TRBJ1-2	CAIRPTGGLEGYTF	TGTGCCATCAGGCCGACAGGGGGCTTGGAGGGCTACACCTTC
14	TRBV5-1	-	once	TRBJ1-4	CASSLWDKNEKLFF	TGCGCCAGCAGCTTGTGGGACAAAAATGAAAAACTGTTTTTT
15	TRBV10-3	-	-	TRBJ2-7	CAISDGTRTNYEQYF	TGTGCCATCAGTGATGGGACTCGAACCAACTACGAGCAGTACTTC
14	TRBV9	-	-	TRBJ1-2	CASSVGVSHYGYTF	TGTGCCAGCAGCGTAGGAGTGTCTCACTATGGCTACACCTTC
15	TRBV7-2	TRBD1	-	TRBJ1-2	CASTLGGTGWFGYTF	TGTGCCAGCACCTTAGGTGGGACAGGGTGGTTTGGCTACACCTTC
16	TRBV7-2	TRBD2	-	TRBJ2-1	CASSLVRVAGYNEQFF	TGTGCCAGCAGCTTAGTTCGAGTAGCGGGATACAATGAGCAGTTCTTC
15	TRBV27	TRBD2	-	TRBJ2-5	CASRGLAGGEETQYF	TGTGCCAGCCGGGGACTAGCGGGAGGTGAGGAGACCCAGTACTTC
13	TRBV6-5	-	once	TRBJ2-5	CASSLGVPETQYF	TGTGCCAGCAGTCTGGGGGTCCCAGAGACCCAGTACTTC
17	TRBV5-1	TRBD2	-	TRBJ2-2	CASSFIARGGGTGELFF	TGCGCCAGCAGCTTCATCGCGCGGGGGGGCGGCACCGGGGAGCTGTTTTTT
19	TRBV5-1	TRBD2	-	TRBJ2-5	CASSLASGTSGAQQETQYF	TGCGCCAGCAGCTTGGCCTCGGGGACTAGCGGGGCCCAGCAAGAGACCCAGTACTTC
15	TRBV4-2	TRBD2	-	TRBJ2-7	CASSKGLAETYEQYF	TGTGCCAGCAGCAAGGGACTAGCGGAAACCTACGAGCAGTACTTC
14	TRBV7-2	TRBD1	-	TRBJ1-2	CASSPGTANYGYTF	TGTGCCAGCAGCCCCGGGACAGCCAACTATGGCTACACCTTC
13	TRBV7-3	-	-	TRBJ2-5	CASSEGVQETQYF	TGTGCCAGCAGCGAAGGGGTCCAAGAGACCCAGTACTTC
16	TRBV5-4	-	-	TRBJ1-5	CASSSLGVATNQPQHF	TGTGCCAGCAGCTCACTGGGGGTAGCGACGAATCAGCCCCAGCATTTT